The next 32 T cell receptor beta chains were all read from a single sample in a study of blood T cell repertoires in COVID-19. This table comes from immunoSEQ multiplex PCR, and its TCRdb copy is limited to in-frame clones, with some not included. The profile shows hundreds of thousands of clones, 90% of them singletons. The sequencing sample was made of PBMCs or T cells enriched from blood (not recorded which). These TCRs come from a woman aged 18 to 35 with acute COVID-19.

The chain has TRBV9 and TRBJ1-1; 9 bases match TRBD1. This CDR3 comprises 14 residues. The V segment lost 0 bases and the J segment 7 bases; nucleotides outside the gene matches: 4. CDR1 SGDLS and CDR2 YYNGEE come from the germline V gene. CDR3 DNA sequence: TGTGCCAGCAGCGTAGGGACAGGGGCCAATGAAGCTTTCTTT. This codes for CASSVGTGANEAFF. Variable domain in full (rest from reference TRBV9 and TRBJ1-1): DSGVTQTPKHLITATGQRVTLRCSPRSGDLSVYWYQQSLDQGLQFLIQYYNGEERAKGNILERFSAQQFPDLHSELNLSSLELGDSALYFCASSVGTGANEAFFGQGTRLTVV.

This chain links TRBV5-1 with TRBJ2-1, with 13 bases aligning to TRBD2. The CDR3 has 16 residues. V lost 4 bases, J lost 7 bases, and 8 bases stayed unmatched. From germline, CDR1 is SGHRS and CDR2 YFSETQ. The CDR3 protein is CASSPRTSGSGNEQFF. In nucleotides, the CDR3 is TGCGCCAGCAGCCCGAGGACTAGCGGGAGTGGTAATGAGCAGTTCTTC. The complete variable domain, with remaining parts taken from reference TRBV5-1 and TRBJ2-1, reads KAGVTQTPRYLIKTRGQQVTLSCSPISGHRSVSWYQQTPGQGLQFLFEYFSETQRNKGNFPGRFSGRQFSNSRSEMNVSTLELGDSALYLCASSPRTSGSGNEQFFGPGTRLTVL.

This clone occurred once. The V and J genes are TRBV7-3 and TRBJ2-3, with 10 bases aligning to TRBD1. Trimming cost V 4 bases and J 2 bases; bases outside gene matches: 9. CDR3 length equals 17 residues. In germline, CDR1 is SGHTA, CDR2 FQGTGA. In nucleotides, the CDR3 is TGTGCCAGCAGCTCGGTAGGACAGGGGGTATACACAGATACGCAGTATTTT. Translation: CASSSVGQGVYTDTQYF.

This clone was picked up a small number of times. The rearrangement uses TRBV24-1 and TRBJ1-4; 7 nucleotides align to TRBD1. V dropped 4 bases and J dropped 8; count of bases not matched to a gene: 12. The length of the CDR3 is 16 residues. CDR1 is KGHDR and CDR2 is SFDVKD in the germline V gene. CDR3 residues: CATSDPQAGGLEKLFF. Written as DNA, the CDR3 is TGTGCCACCAGTGACCCCCAGGCAGGGGGGTTGGAAAAACTGTTTTTT.

V is TRBV7-9 and J is TRBJ1-5; D gene unclear. Germline lookup yields CDR1 SEHNR and CDR2 FQNEAQ (reference sequence). V was shortened by 1 base and J by 0 bases, with 4 bases between the two germline ends. CDR3 size: 14 residues. In nucleotides, the CDR3 is TGTGCCAGCAGCTTAGGGCATAGCAATCAGCCCCAGCATTTT. Translated: CASSLGHSNQPQHF.

As concerns this clone: The same CDR3 is also encoded by other DNA sequences in this sample. The chain recombines TRBV29-1 with TRBJ2-7; TRBD1 might be the D (6 bases). With 6 bases removed from V and 3 bases from J, the gap between germline ends came to 6 bases. Germline-derived CDR1 and CDR2 are SQVTM and ANQGSEA. The CDR3 extends over 10 amino acids. The CDR3 loop is CSVGGYEQYF. The CDR3 DNA is TGCAGCGTAGGGGGCTACGAGCAGTACTTC.

V gene TRBV19 combines with J gene TRBJ1-5; D is unresolved. The CDR3 covers 14 residues. The V gene's germline CDR1 is LNHDA and CDR2 SQIVND (reference sequence). V was pared by 10 bases and J by 0 bases, with 13 bases between. The CDR3 DNA reads as TGTGCCACCGCAGCGGGATATAGCAATCAGCCCCAGCATTTT. It encodes CATAAGYSNQPQHF.

The genes are TRBV19 and TRBJ2-6, with D perhaps TRBD2 (6 bases). Germline assignment: CDR1 LNHDA and CDR2 SQIVND (reference sequence). The CDR3 totals 14 residues. V lost 6 bases and J 2 bases, leaving 8 bases between the germline ends. CDR3: CASREGTGANVLTF. The CDR3 DNA follows: TGTGCCAGTAGGGAGGGTACTGGGGCCAACGTCCTGACTTTC.

This chain uses TRBV20-1 with TRBJ2-3; perhaps TRBD1 as D (5 bases). CDR3 length equals 14 residues. V lost 3 bases and J 0 bases, leaving 10 bases between the germline ends. The germline V gene has CDR1 DFQATT and CDR2 SNEGSKA (reference sequence). The CDR3 region has the DNA TGCAGTGCTAGTATTAGGGGAAGCACAGATACGCAGTATTTT. Protein: CSASIRGSTDTQYF.

This chain uses TRBV28 with TRBJ1-2; D is perhaps TRBD1 (5 bases). Germline V gene lookup returns CDR1 MDHEN and CDR2 SYDVKM. The CDR3 totals 12 residues. V gave up 1 base and J gave up 8 bases, with 8 bases separating them. The CDR3 spells CASSLSREGYTF. CDR3 bases: TGTGCCAGCAGTTTATCCAGGGAAGGCTACACCTTC.

This sequence joins TRBV6-1 and TRBJ1-2, with 8 bases fitting TRBD1. Germline CDR1 is MNHNS and CDR2 is SASEGT. V was clipped by 2 bases and J by 4 bases; unmatched bases: 3. The CDR3 contains 14 residues. As DNA, the CDR3 is TGTGCCAGCAGTGAACAGGGGGCCGGCTATGGCTACACCTTC. Its translation is CASSEQGAGYGYTF.

The genes are TRBV11-2 and TRBJ2-7; 10 bases fit TRBD1. CDR3 length: 15 residues. CDR1 is SGHAT and CDR2 is FQNNGV in the germline V gene. V gave up 4 bases and J gave up 2 bases; unmatched junction bases: 5. CDR3 DNA sequence: TGTGCCAGCAGCTCGACAGACAGGGGGCCCTACGAGCAGTACTTC. Translating it yields CASSSTDRGPYEQYF. The entire variable domain, with the rest obtained from reference TRBV11-2 and TRBJ2-7, is as follows: EAGVAQSPRYKIIEKRQSVAFWCNPISGHATLYWYQQILGQGPKLLIQFQNNGVVDDSQLPKDRFSAERLKGVDSTLKIQPAKLEDSAVYLCASSSTDRGPYEQYFGPGTRLTVT.

The chain couples TRBV29-1 to TRBJ1-2; perhaps TRBD1 as D (5 bases). The V and J ends lost 6 bases and 5 bases respectively, with 7 bases between them. Looked up from germline, CDR1 is SQVTM and CDR2 is ANQGSEA. The CDR3 consists of 10 residues. CDR3 sequence reads: CSVPGYGYTF. For the CDR3, the DNA is TGCAGCGTACCAGGGTATGGCTACACCTTC. Variable domain in full (rest from reference TRBV29-1 and TRBJ1-2): SAVISQKPSRDICQRGTSLTIQCQVDSQVTMMFWYRQQPGQSLTLIATANQGSEATYESGFVIDKFPISRPNLTFSTLTVSNMSPEDSSIYLCSVPGYGYTFGSGTRLTVV.

This clone was recorded once. The rearrangement uses TRBV28 and TRBJ1-2; D is perhaps TRBD1 (5 bases). Germline assignment: CDR1 MDHEN and CDR2 SYDVKM. This CDR3 spans 13 amino acids. Deletions cut 2 bases from V and 4 bases from J, with 8 bases between. This CDR3 reads CASSLPGLYGYTF. The CDR3 DNA reads TGTGCCAGCAGTTTACCAGGGCTCTATGGCTACACCTTC.

The chain couples TRBV28 to TRBJ1-6; TRBD1 agrees at 7 bases. This CDR3 has 16 amino acids. Germline V gene sequence: CDR1 MDHEN, CDR2 SYDVKM. Trimming cost V 8 bases and J 2 bases; bases outside gene matches: 9. This CDR3 reads CASSLQGSPYNSPLHF. The CDR3 DNA reads as TGTGCCAGCTCTCTACAGGGGAGCCCCTATAATTCACCCCTCCACTTT.

This clone came up once. The V and J genes are TRBV27 and TRBJ2-1; D may be TRBD1 (5 bases). The CDR3 loop spans 16 amino acids. The V gene's germline CDR1 is MNHEY and CDR2 SMNVEV (reference sequence). V shed 2 bases and J shed 2 bases, with 13 bases lying between them. The CDR3 DNA is TGTGCCAGCAGTTTAACTCGGCAGGGTCCCTACAATGAGCAGTTCTTC. Translating gives CASSLTRQGPYNEQFF.

V is TRBV5-1 and J is TRBJ2-5; the match to TRBD1 covers 8 bases. The length of the CDR3 is 13 residues. V lost 5 bases to trimming and J lost 2 bases; unmatched junction nucleotides: 2. The germline gives CDR1 SGHRS, CDR2 YFSETQ. The chain's CDR3 is CASSTGGQETQYF. CDR3 nucleotides: TGCGCCAGCAGTACAGGGGGGCAAGAGACCCAGTACTTC.

This clone has more than one count but fewer than ten. The chain has TRBV2 and TRBJ2-2, with a tentative D call TRBD1 (5 bases). V gave up 2 bases and J gave up 3 bases, with 10 bases separating them. The V gene's germline CDR1 is SNHLY and CDR2 FYNNEI. The CDR3 covers 15 residues. Here the CDR3 DNA reads TGTGCCAGCAGTGAACAGGGCTCGGACACCGGGGAGCTGTTTTTT. It is translated as CASSEQGSDTGELFF.

The chain uses TRBV9 and TRBJ2-3, with 13 bases fitting TRBD2. V dropped 4 bases and J dropped 4; count of bases not matched to a gene: 6. Germline assignment: CDR1 SGDLS and CDR2 YYNGEE. The CDR3 is 16 amino acids. As DNA, the CDR3 is TGTGCCAGCAGCCCACGGACTAGCGGGAGTTCAGATACGCAGTATTTT. Translation gives CASSPRTSGSSDTQYF.

This chain uses TRBV28 with TRBJ1-6, with TRBD1 identical over 7 bases. Germline-derived CDR1 and CDR2 are MDHEN and SYDVKM. The CDR3 is 14 amino acids. V lost 11 bases to trimming and J lost 5 bases; unmatched junction nucleotides: 9. CDR3 in amino acids: CAGQGDSDNSPLHF. In DNA form, the CDR3 reads TGTGCCGGCCAAGGGGACAGTGATAATTCACCCCTCCACTTT. The whole variable domain, remainder taken from reference TRBV28 and TRBJ1-6, is DVKVTQSSRYLVKRTGEKVFLECVQDMDHENMFWYRQDPGLGLRLIYFSYDVKMKEKGDIPEGYSVSREKKERFSLILESASTNQTSMYLCAGQGDSDNSPLHFGNGTRLTVT.

V usage is TRBV5-5 and J usage is TRBJ2-3; 10 positions agree with TRBD1. CDR3 length equals 15 residues. Germline V gene data show CDR1 as SGHKS and CDR2 as YYEKEE (reference sequence). With 2 bases clipped from V and 6 bases from J, the junction kept 6 bases outside the gene matches. The CDR3 DNA follows: TGTGCCAGCAGCTTCGGAGGGACAGGGGAGGATACGCAGTATTTT. This gives the protein CASSFGGTGEDTQYF.

This clone was seen once. The V call is TRBV9, the J call TRBJ1-2, with D hard to call. This CDR3 region has 14 residues. Germline CDR1 and CDR2: SGDLS and YYNGEE. The ends were cut back, 0 bases at V and 7 bases at J, with 13 bases in the middle. Written as DNA, the CDR3 is TGTGCCAGCAGCGTAGAGGGAAAGGGAGGTGGCTACACCTTC. Protein sequence: CASSVEGKGGGYTF.

The rearrangement links TRBV29-1 to TRBJ2-1; 9 bases line up with TRBD2. Unmatched junction bases numbered 12, after V lost 1 base and J lost 8 bases. The V gene's germline CDR1 is SQVTM and CDR2 ANQGSEA. The CDR3 is 16 residues long. CDR3 in DNA: TGCAGCGTTGAAGGTGGGGCGGGAGGGCCCTCGGATGAGCAGTTCTTC. It codes for CSVEGGAGGPSDEQFF.

The chain couples TRBV19 to TRBJ2-7; 7 bases line up with TRBD2. CDR3 length: 13 amino acids. V shed 5 bases, J shed 3 bases, and the junction held 4 bases outside the gene matches. Germline loops: CDR1 LNHDA, CDR2 SQIVND (reference sequence). CDR3 bases: TGTGCCAGTAGTCACCCTAGCGGCTACGAGCAGTACTTC. It translates to CASSHPSGYEQYF.

The chain recombines TRBV19 with TRBJ2-1; the match to TRBD2 covers 13 bases. The V segment lost 5 bases and the J segment 8 bases; nucleotides outside the gene matches: 12. The CDR3 is 17 amino acids. Per germline, CDR1 LNHDA and CDR2 SQIVND (reference sequence). CDR3 in amino acids: CASSFLLAGGGRDEQFF. CDR3 bases: TGTGCCAGTAGTTTCCTACTAGCGGGAGGGGGGCGAGATGAGCAGTTCTTC.

This chain connects TRBV3-1 (or the pseudogene TRBV3-2) to TRBJ1-1; D unclear. Germline V gene lookup returns CDR1 LGHDT and CDR2 YNNKEL (reference sequence). V shed 1 base and J shed 5 bases, with 14 bases lying between them. CDR3 length: 15 amino acids. The CDR3 protein is CASSQGFAGRTEAFF. In nucleotides, the CDR3 is TGTGCCAGCAGCCAAGGCTTTGCGGGGAGGACTGAAGCTTTCTTT.

The rearrangement joins TRBV11-3 to TRBJ1-4, with 8 bases lining up with TRBD1. CDR1 and CDR2 (germline): SGHNT, YENEEA. This CDR3 is built from 15 residues. The J segment lost 8 bases and the V segment lost 1 base, leaving 6 bases of the junction unmatched. CDR3 residues: CASSLGSRDREKLFF. As DNA, the CDR3 is TGTGCCAGCAGCTTAGGATCAAGGGACAGGGAAAAACTGTTTTTT. The whole variable domain, filled in from reference TRBV11-3 and TRBJ1-4, reads EAGVVQSPRYKIIEKKQPVAFWCNPISGHNTLYWYLQNLGQGPELLIRYENEEAVDDSQLPKDRFSAERLKGVDSTLKIQPAELGDSAVYLCASSLGSRDREKLFFGSGTQLSVL.

The chain carries TRBV21-1 and TRBJ1-2; the table's D gene call, TRBD1, was not cross checked with the DNA. TRBV21-1 corresponds to a pseudogene. This CDR3 contains 15 residues. CDR3 amino acids: CASSNCTGRNYGYTF. The CDR3 nucleotides read TGTGCCAGCAGCAACTGTACAGGGCGGAACTATGGCTACACCTTC.

J is TRBJ2-3 and V is TRBV27; a weak D match, TRBD2 (5 bases). Germline V gene lookup returns CDR1 MNHEY and CDR2 SMNVEV (reference sequence). Deletions cut 5 bases from V and 4 bases from J, with 13 bases between. The CDR3 covers 14 residues. CDR3 amino acids: CASSPGSRSDTQYF. The DNA of the CDR3 is TGTGCCAGCAGTCCGGGGTCCCGCTCAGATACGCAGTATTTT.

V usage is TRBV11-2 and J usage is TRBJ2-5; a possible D gene is TRBD1 (6 bases). From germline, CDR1 is SGHAT and CDR2 FQNNGV. This CDR3 has 15 amino acids. Trimming pared 1 base from V and 7 bases from J, leaving 16 bases between. CDR3 sequence: CASSLARQALRTQYF. The CDR3 bases are TGTGCCAGCAGCTTAGCGCGACAGGCCTTAAGGACCCAGTACTTC.

The rearrangement uses TRBV5-1 and TRBJ2-6; perhaps TRBD1 as D (6 bases). The CDR3 spans 16 residues. V gave up 1 base and J gave up 0 bases, with 8 bases separating them. Germline V CDR1 and CDR2: SGHRS, YFSETQ. As DNA, the CDR3 is TGCGCCAGCAGCTTGACAGGGTCCTCTGGGGCCAACGTCCTGACTTTC. Its translation is CASSLTGSSGANVLTF. The variable domain in full, completed from reference TRBV5-1 and TRBJ2-6, reads KAGVTQTPRYLIKTRGQQVTLSCSPISGHRSVSWYQQTPGQGLQFLFEYFSETQRNKGNFPGRFSGRQFSNSRSEMNVSTLELGDSALYLCASSLTGSSGANVLTFGAGSRLTVL.

The V call is TRBV9, the J call TRBJ1-2, with TRBD1 as a possible D gene (6 bases). Germline V gene sequence: CDR1 SGDLS, CDR2 YYNGEE. The length of the CDR3 is 13 residues. With 4 bases removed from V and 6 bases from J, the gap between germline ends came to 13 bases. CDR3 nucleotide sequence: TGTGCCAGCAGCTTACAGGGAGAGGATGGCTACACCTTC. Its translation is CASSLQGEDGYTF.